The clone carrying this T cell receptor (beta chain) was seen a handful of times. What it binds is unknown. This CDR3 contains 14 residues. The germline V and J ends were trimmed by 5 bases and 6 bases, with 11 bases remaining between them. CDR1 and CDR2 (germline): SEHNR, FQNEAQ (reference sequence). One entry per CDR3 protein results from TCRdb running MiXCR on the RT-PCR reads. The data hold about 780,000 distinct CDR3 sequences, with around a sixth observed a single time. The record originates from a study of response to subunit inactivated influenza vaccine. Whole-study results and caveats: Authors suggested that a seasonal influenza vaccination recruits few new T cells each time.

Sequenced here: PBMCs from blood, sampled less than 6 days after vaccination. The sequence derives from a man aged 45-60 years who received an inactivated influenza vaccine. The V gene is TRBV7-9, the J gene TRBJ1-6; D may be TRBD1 (5 bases). CDR3 coding DNA: TGTGCCAGCAGCCCCGGCAGGGCTAATTCACCCCTCCACTTT. Amino acid sequence: CASSPGRANSPLHF.